This is a list of T cell receptor beta chains from one sample in a study of blood T cell repertoires in COVID-19. Sequencing was performed with immunoSEQ multiplex PCR; in TCRdb, only in-frame clones are kept and a portion is missing. This table holds fewer than 350,000 clones, roughly 85% found once. The specimen was PBMCs or T cells enriched from blood (not recorded which). These receptor sequences come from a man in his thirties or forties who had recovered from COVID-19. The CDR3 runs from the conserved cysteine through the conserved F or W. A D gene is named only where the DNA matches it firmly. Where a row states a size, it is once, few, many or the class of an expanded clone; other rows omit it.

TGCGCCAGCGGCCTTAGTGGCAGGGGGCTTTCGGGAAACACCATATATTTT	CASGLSGRGLSGNTIYF	TRBJ1-3	17	TRBV4-1	NA	TRBD1
TGTGCCAGCAGCTTAGGACCAGGAATGAACACTGAAGCTTTCTTT	CASSLGPGMNTEAFF	TRBJ1-1	15	TRBV7-6	NA	NA
TGTGCCAGCCACCTGGGGCTATCTAATGAAGCTTTCTTT	CASHLGLSNEAFF	TRBJ1-1	13	TRBV12-3/TRBV12-4	NA	NA
TGTGCCAGCAGTCCGGGACAGCGGGATGAAAAACTGTTTTTT	CASSPGQRDEKLFF	TRBJ1-4	14	TRBV6-5	NA	TRBD1
TGTGCTGGGGGGCACAGGGGAAGCAATCAGCCCCAGCATTTT	CAGGHRGSNQPQHF	TRBJ1-5	14	TRBV19	once	TRBD1
TGCGCCAGCAGCCAAGATACATTGGGCAGGGGCGGAAGTGGCTACACCTTC	CASSQDTLGRGGSGYTF	TRBJ1-2	17	TRBV4-1	NA	NA
TGCGCCAGCAGCTCACAGGGGGAAAATAATTCACCCCTCCACTTT	CASSSQGENNSPLHF	TRBJ1-6	15	TRBV5-1	once	TRBD1
TGTGCCAGCAGCCAGGACAGGAGCTCCTATGGCTACACCTTC	CASSQDRSSYGYTF	TRBJ1-2	14	TRBV4-2	NA	TRBD1
TGTGCCATCAGTGAAAGTGGGAGCTCCTACAATGAGCAGTTCTTC	CAISESGSSYNEQFF	TRBJ2-1	15	TRBV10-3	NA	NA
TGTGCCAGCTCACCAAAACTAGGGAGTACTGAAGCTTTCTTT	CASSPKLGSTEAFF	TRBJ1-1	14	TRBV18	NA	NA
TGTGCCACCAGTGATTCCGGTGGGCAGGGGGCCGATACTACCTTC	CATSDSGGQGADTTF	TRBJ1-2	15	TRBV24-1	NA	TRBD1
TGTGCCATCAGTGATCGCGGGGTAGCGAACACCGGGGAGCTGTTTTTT	CAISDRGVANTGELFF	TRBJ2-2	16	TRBV10-3	NA	NA
TGTGCCAGCAGCCACACCGGGGAGTCCTACGAGCAGTACTTC	CASSHTGESYEQYF	TRBJ2-7	14	TRBV9	NA	NA
TGTGCCAGCAGTGACGGGACAGGGTCCACAGATACGCAGTATTTT	CASSDGTGSTDTQYF	TRBJ2-3	15	TRBV6-4	few	TRBD1
TGCGCCAGCAGCCAAGCAGCGGGACCGGAAGATACGCAGTATTTT	CASSQAAGPEDTQYF	TRBJ2-3	15	TRBV4-1	NA	TRBD2
TGTGCCAGCAGCCCGGGGACAGTAGGTGGTTACGAGCAGTACTTC	CASSPGTVGGYEQYF	TRBJ2-7	15	TRBV3-1/TRBV3-2	NA	TRBD1
TGTGCCAGCAGCCTATTACAGGGGGACTCACCCCTCCACTTT	CASSLLQGDSPLHF	TRBJ1-6	14	TRBV7-2	NA	TRBD1
TGTGCCAGCACATTAGCGGGGGGGGTCAATGAGCAGTTCTTC	CASTLAGGVNEQFF	TRBJ2-1	14	TRBV9	NA	TRBD2
TGTGCCAGCAGCCAGAACCGGGCCCCAAGGGGTGGCTACACCTTC	CASSQNRAPRGGYTF	TRBJ1-2	15	TRBV11-2	NA	NA
TGCGCCAGCAGCCAGGCAGGGGAAAACTATGGCTACACCTTC	CASSQAGENYGYTF	TRBJ1-2	14	TRBV4-1	NA	NA
TGTGCCACCAGTGAGTCCGGGGGAATCACAGATACGCAGTATTTT	CATSESGGITDTQYF	TRBJ2-3	15	TRBV24-1	NA	NA
TGCGCCAGCAGCTCCTATTCCTTGACTAGCGGGACCTACTACGAGCAGTACTTC	CASSSYSLTSGTYYEQYF	TRBJ2-7	18	TRBV5-1	NA	TRBD2
TGTGCCTGGAGTGTACAGGCCCGGCGAATTAATGAAAAACTGTTTTTT	CAWSVQARRINEKLFF	TRBJ1-4	16	TRBV30	NA	NA
TGTGCCAGCAGCCGTCTCTCCGGGACAGGGCGGGGAGACGCTTTCTTT	CASSRLSGTGRGDAFF	TRBJ1-1	16	TRBV2	NA	TRBD1
TGTGCCAGCAGCTTATCCCTGGATACGCAGTATTTT	CASSLSLDTQYF	TRBJ2-3	12	TRBV6-6	NA	NA
TGTGCCAGCAGCGTTTCAGGGTTTGGCTACACCTTC	CASSVSGFGYTF	TRBJ1-2	12	TRBV9	NA	NA
TGTGCCAGCACCCTCGGTCGGGGAAATCAGCCCCAGCATTTT	CASTLGRGNQPQHF	TRBJ1-5	14	TRBV2	NA	NA
TGTGCCACCAGTGATCTGGGACAGGCGAACACCGGGGAGCTGTTTTTT	CATSDLGQANTGELFF	TRBJ2-2	16	TRBV24-1	NA	TRBD1
TGTGCCAGCTCACCGAGACCCGTATCGGGCACTGAAGCTTTCTTT	CASSPRPVSGTEAFF	TRBJ1-1	15	TRBV18	NA	NA
TGTGCCAGCAGCTTAGTCTTGGGGGGATCTGAAGCTTTCTTT	CASSLVLGGSEAFF	TRBJ1-1	14	TRBV7-8	few	NA
TGCGCCAGCAGCCAAGACGTTTTTGACGGAGGAGCAACTAATGAAAAACTGTTTTTT	CASSQDVFDGGATNEKLFF	TRBJ1-4	19	TRBV4-1	NA	NA
TGTGCCAGCAGCCCGACAGGGAGCTCTGGGGCCAACGTCCTGACTTTC	CASSPTGSSGANVLTF	TRBJ2-6	16	TRBV3-1/TRBV3-2	NA	TRBD1
TGTGCCAGCGGGGGGACAGGAGGCTACGAGCAGTACTTC	CASGGTGGYEQYF	TRBJ2-7	13	TRBV2	NA	TRBD1
TGTGCCAGTAGTCTCTCGGACAGGGTGACTCAGCCCCAGCATTTT	CASSLSDRVTQPQHF	TRBJ1-5	15	TRBV19	few	TRBD1
TGTGCCAGCAGCCCGGGACAGCCCGCAGATACGCAGTATTTT	CASSPGQPADTQYF	TRBJ2-3	14	TRBV7-2	NA	TRBD1
TGTGCCAGCAGTACCCAGGGGTTGAGGAACACTGAAGCTTTCTTT	CASSTQGLRNTEAFF	TRBJ1-1	15	TRBV2	NA	NA
TGCGCCAGCAGTTTGGCGGGGGACTATGGCTACACCTTC	CASSLAGDYGYTF	TRBJ1-2	13	TRBV5-1	NA	NA
TGCGCCAGCAGCCAAGATGGGCAGGGGTACAATGAGCAGTTCTTC	CASSQDGQGYNEQFF	TRBJ2-1	15	TRBV4-1	NA	NA
TGTGCCAGCAGTTTAGTCCTCTATGGCTACACCTTC	CASSLVLYGYTF	TRBJ1-2	12	TRBV12-3/TRBV12-4	NA	NA
TGTGCCAGCAGCCAAGCGGCAGGGATGGGCTATGGCTACACCTTC	CASSQAAGMGYGYTF	TRBJ1-2	15	TRBV4-2	NA	NA
TGCGCCAGCAGCTTGGTGGCCGGGGCCAACGTCCTGACTTTC	CASSLVAGANVLTF	TRBJ2-6	14	TRBV5-1	once	NA
TGTGCCAGCAGCGACACTCTAGCGGGGGCGACCTACAATGAGCAGTTCTTC	CASSDTLAGATYNEQFF	TRBJ2-1	17	TRBV9	NA	TRBD2
TGCGCCAGCAGTGTACGCGGGGGGGCCATAGGGGAGCTGTTTTTT	CASSVRGGAIGELFF	TRBJ2-2	15	TRBV10-2	NA	TRBD2
TGTGCCAGCAGCAACGGACAGGGGGCTGAATCACCCCTCCACTTT	CASSNGQGAESPLHF	TRBJ1-6	15	TRBV3-1/TRBV3-2	few	TRBD1
TGTGCCAGCAGTGAAGGGGGCAGGGGCTACACCTTC	CASSEGGRGYTF	TRBJ1-2	12	TRBV2	NA	NA
TGTGCCAGCAGCCAAAGCGAACTTGGCGGCGAGCAGTACTTC	CASSQSELGGEQYF	TRBJ2-7	14	TRBV3-1/TRBV3-2	NA	NA
TGTGCCAGCAGTGAGGAGGATAGGGCATGTAACTTC	CASSEEDRACNF	TRBJ2-7	12	TRBV2	NA	NA